This T cell receptor beta chain was observed in a study of shared clonotypes between healthy human individuals. As concerns this clone: The antigen remains undetermined. Sequence at one end of the junction differs from germline and may be a read error.

Germline CDR1 reads PRHDT; CDR2 reads FYEKMQ (reference sequence). CDR3 length equals 12 residues. Splitting of each subset's genomic DNA was done evenly across several immunoSEQ plates. Method: immunoSEQ multiplex PCR; TCRdb's copy keeps in-frame clones and lacks some. This sample has some 2,000,000 clones, with 85% to 95% found just once. Study-level points and caveats: Read depth was anticipated to influence clonotype sharing among donors. A limitation of the genetic and exposure-history diversity represented arose from few donors.

Sequencing input: naive CD4+ T cells sorted from blood. Subset in this sample: CD45RA+ positively selected. The clonotype originates from a man aged 18 to 29 in good health. This chain links TRBV13 with TRBJ2-1, with TRBD2 as a possible D gene (5 bases). CDR3 amino acids: CASSLGSNEQFF. CDR3 bases: TGTGCCAGCAGTTTAGGGAGCAATGAGCAGTTCTTC.